Included here is one T cell receptor beta chain sequence, with context. The target antigen is unknown. 60 Vbeta and 13 Jbeta primers were used in PCR. Profiling relied on immunoSEQ multiplex PCR, and the TCRdb table lists in-frame clones only, not all of them. The sample consists of 140,000 to 150,000 clones, roughly 80% of them appearing once. The sample originates from a study of cytomegalovirus exposure and HLA in healthy donors. Study as a whole: Of the donors genotyped, a few hundred in all, less than 90% fell in the Caucasian-associated ancestry cluster.

Study-wide points: With later analysis, a missense DCLRE1C variant became linked to TCR beta V- and J-gene trimming. Per published accounts, TCR beta sequences correctly predicted the HLA-A and HLA-B alleles of most subjects.

V was cut by 0 bases and J by 1 base, with 8 bases left in between. The CDR3 sequence is 14 residues long. The germline CDR1 and CDR2 sequences are SGHNT and YYREEE (reference sequence). The TCR originated in a woman in her thirties or forties in good health and CMV-seropositive. V is TRBV5-4 and J is TRBJ2-7; no clear D. Sequenced input: PBMCs. The CDR3 region is CASSLDGSSYEQYF. CDR3 nucleotides: TGTGCCAGCAGCTTGGATGGCAGTTCCTACGAGCAGTACTTC.